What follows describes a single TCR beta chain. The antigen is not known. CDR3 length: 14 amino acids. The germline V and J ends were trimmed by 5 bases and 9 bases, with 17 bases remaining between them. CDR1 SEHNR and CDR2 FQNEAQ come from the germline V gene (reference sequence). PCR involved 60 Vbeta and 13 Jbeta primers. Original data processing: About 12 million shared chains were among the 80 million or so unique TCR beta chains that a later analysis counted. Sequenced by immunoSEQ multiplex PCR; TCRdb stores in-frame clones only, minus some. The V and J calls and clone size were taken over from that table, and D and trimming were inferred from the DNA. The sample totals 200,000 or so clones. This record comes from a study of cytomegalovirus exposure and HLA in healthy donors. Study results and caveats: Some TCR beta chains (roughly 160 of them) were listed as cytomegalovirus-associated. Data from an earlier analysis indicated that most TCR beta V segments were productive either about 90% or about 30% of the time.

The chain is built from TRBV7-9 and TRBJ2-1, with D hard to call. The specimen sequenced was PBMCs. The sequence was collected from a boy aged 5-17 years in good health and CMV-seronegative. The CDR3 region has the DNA TGTGCCAGCAGCCCGATGATAGAGGTGGGTGAGCAGTTCTTC. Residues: CASSPMIEVGEQFF.